The clone carrying this T cell receptor beta chain showed up just a few times. The antigen is not known. TCRdb fed the 5' RACE reads into MiXCR, producing one record per CDR3 protein. The sample lists around 430,000 distinct CDR3 sequences; 15% to 20% were seen once. The V and J ends lost 0 bases and 2 bases, in that order; junction bases with no gene match: 6. This CDR3 spans 16 amino acids. The V gene's germline CDR1 is SGHVS and CDR2 FNYEAQ. The data were taken from a study of CD8 T cells in ankylosing spondylitis. Study-wide results and caveats: Some motif variants had been reported before (in reactive arthritis synovial fluid and blood). CD8+ cells made up the disease-linked clones, which were relatively rare in peripheral blood. A TCR beta motif made of roughly eight highly homologous variants seemed typical of ankylosing spondylitis blood.

Sequenced input: blood, either unsorted or a sorted T cell fraction (not recorded which). The gene calls are TRBV7-6 and TRBJ1-2, with 7 bases lining up with TRBD1. This clonotype originated in a male donor with ankylosing spondylitis. In DNA form, the CDR3 reads TGTGCCAGCAGCTTAGCGCCGGGACAGATAAACTATGGCTACACCTTC. Translating gives CASSLAPGQINYGYTF.